These 7 T cell receptor beta chains were all obtained from the same sample, sequenced in a study of blood T cell repertoires in COVID-19. Only in-frame clones appear in the TCRdb table, and some are missing; sequencing was by immunoSEQ multiplex PCR. Among fewer than 400,000 clones listed, 85% were seen once. Sequenced material: peripheral blood. These receptors all stem from a woman younger than 30 with acute or convalescent COVID-19.

This sequence joins TRBV7-9 and TRBJ1-1, with 7 bases fitting TRBD1. The CDR3 is 13 amino acids. CDR1 is SEHNR and CDR2 is FQNEAQ in the germline V gene (reference sequence). J lost 3 bases, V lost 4 bases, and 2 bases had no gene match. In nucleotides, the CDR3 is TGTGCCAGCAGCTCGACAGGGTACACTGAAGCTTTCTTT. Translation: CASSSTGYTEAFF.

The chain joins TRBV5-1 to TRBJ2-5; 10 nucleotides agree with TRBD1. V was clipped by 2 bases and J by 4 bases; unmatched bases: 5. The CDR3 contains 15 residues. Germline CDR1 and CDR2: SGHRS and YFSETQ. DNA for the CDR3: TGCGCCAGCAGCTTCCGGGACAGGGGAGGAGAGACCCAGTACTTC. The encoded protein is CASSFRDRGGETQYF.

This clone was observed once. This chain connects TRBV28 to TRBJ2-5, with D possibly being TRBD2 (6 bases). V was trimmed by 5 bases and J by 2 bases, leaving 15 bases between them. The length of the CDR3 is 15 residues. Germline CDR1 is MDHEN and CDR2 is SYDVKM. CDR3 amino acids: CASSPLRLVQETQYF. DNA of the CDR3: TGTGCCAGCAGTCCCCTCCGACTAGTTCAAGAGACCCAGTACTTC.

The CDR3 protein is CAWSRTGLNDEQYF. The CDR3, as DNA: TGTGCCTGGAGTCGGACAGGGCTAAATGACGAGCAGTACTTC. The V call is TRBV30, the J call TRBJ2-7, with 8 bases aligning to TRBD1. V trimming: 2 bases; J trimming: 5 bases; junction bases outside the gene matches: 8. Per germline, CDR1 GTSNPN and CDR2 SVGIG (reference sequence). This CDR3 spans 14 amino acids.

The V and J genes are TRBV5-1 and TRBJ2-1; D is unresolved. The CDR3 contains 11 residues. From germline, CDR1 is SGHRS and CDR2 YFSETQ. Deletions cut 6 bases from V and 7 bases from J, with 8 bases between. The CDR3 nucleotides are TGCGCCAGCACCTACTCTAATGAGCAGTTCTTC. Amino acids: CASTYSNEQFF.

The genes are TRBV6-4 and TRBJ2-2; tentative D call: TRBD2 (6 bases). The CDR3 has 15 amino acids. Trimming left V 4 bases short and J 6 bases short, with 15 bases between. CDR1 MRHNA and CDR2 SNTAGT come from the germline V gene. The DNA of the CDR3 is TGTGCCAGCAGTGTAGGCGGGGAATCATCCGGGGAGCTGTTTTTT. Its protein product is CASSVGGESSGELFF.

The chain carries TRBV7-9 and TRBJ2-7; D possibly corresponds to TRBD1 (6 bases). V dropped 6 bases and J dropped 5 bases, with 11 bases sitting between them. The germline gives CDR1 SEHNR, CDR2 FQNEAQ (reference sequence). The CDR3 loop spans 12 amino acids. Written as DNA, the CDR3 is TGTGCCAGCAGTCGACAGGTTGACGAGCAGTACTTC. Its translation: CASSRQVDEQYF.